This TCR beta chain came from a study of blood T cells in healthy people across ages. Trimming pared 0 bases from V and 5 bases from J, leaving 7 bases between. The CDR3 sequence is 13 residues long. Germline CDR1 reads SQVTM; CDR2 reads ANQGSEA. The authors ran a second PCR of roughly 6 to 11 cycles using a sample-barcoded 5' primer and a J-beta primer mix. Using its own MiXCR run on the 5' RACE reads, TCRdb lists one record per CDR3 protein. The sample has under 1 million distinct CDR3 sequences; about 42% are singletons. This clonotype was sampled from a man between 60 and 70 years old in good health. The rearrangement joins TRBV29-1 to TRBJ1-4; perhaps TRBD1 as D (5 bases). Sequencing used blood. The CDR3 DNA sequence: TGCAGCGTTGAAGAGAAGGGGAATGAAAAACTGTTTTTT. Protein: CSVEEKGNEKLFF.